The 10 T cell receptor beta chains below were found in one sample sequenced in a study of blood T cell repertoires in COVID-19. Assay used: immunoSEQ multiplex PCR; TCRdb lists only in-frame clones, some missing. The sample lists more than 150,000 clones; 80% to 90% were seen once. Input material: peripheral blood. The receptors stem from a woman between 40 and 50 years old with acute or convalescent COVID-19.

The chain employs TRBV5-1 and TRBJ1-4; 8 bases agree with TRBD1. The ends lost 3 bases at V and 0 bases at J; junction bases unmatched: 10. The CDR3 runs 18 residues. The germline V gene has CDR1 SGHRS and CDR2 YFSETQ. The CDR3 DNA follows: TGCGCCAGCAGCTCCGGACAGGGAATAGGGGCAACTAATGAAAAACTGTTTTTT. The encoded protein is CASSSGQGIGATNEKLFF. Filled out from reference TRBV5-1 and TRBJ1-4, the complete variable domain reads KAGVTQTPRYLIKTRGQQVTLSCSPISGHRSVSWYQQTPGQGLQFLFEYFSETQRNKGNFPGRFSGRQFSNSRSEMNVSTLELGDSALYLCASSSGQGIGATNEKLFFGSGTQLSVL.

This sequence joins TRBV5-6 and TRBJ1-4; 10 bases map to TRBD1. V trimming: 8 bases; J trimming: 8 bases; junction bases outside the gene matches: 15. CDR3 size: 16 residues. Germline assignment: CDR1 SGHDT and CDR2 YYEEEE. The CDR3 bases are TGTGCCAGTTCGACAGGGGGCGCGTCAGGAAACGAAAAACTGTTTTTT. It codes for CASSTGGASGNEKLFF.

The chain recombines TRBV21-1 with TRBJ1-1; TRBD1, as called in the table, went unchecked against the DNA. TRBV21-1 is noted as a pseudogene. The CDR3 sequence is 18 residues long. The CDR3 spells CASSVDPGQGASNVEAFF. The CDR3, as DNA: TGTGCCAGCAGCGTGGACCCCGGACAGGGGGCGAGTAATGTTGAAGCTTTCTTT.

The CDR3 DNA reads TGCAGCGTTGGACACACGATCTACGAGCAGTACTTC. Translated, it gives CSVGHTIYEQYF. This chain connects TRBV29-1 to TRBJ2-7, with D uncertain. In germline, CDR1 is SQVTM, CDR2 ANQGSEA. There are 12 residues in the CDR3. The V gene lost 4 bases and the J gene lost 3 bases, with 10 bases spanning the gap.

This clone was counted a few times. The chain is built from TRBV6-4 and TRBJ2-7, with 7 bases matching TRBD2. The CDR3 runs 14 residues. Germline assignment: CDR1 MRHNA and CDR2 SNTAGT. J gave up 5 bases and V 4 bases, and 8 bases lay outside the gene matches. The CDR3 nucleotides read TGTGCCAGCAGTGCAGCGGAGGGAGGGAACGAGCAGTACTTC. The encoded protein is CASSAAEGGNEQYF.

The J gene is TRBJ2-5, the V gene TRBV29-1, with 10 bases identical to TRBD1. Trimming took 6 bases from V and 4 from J; bases not matched to a gene: 8. Germline assignment: CDR1 SQVTM and CDR2 ANQGSEA. There are 14 residues in the CDR3. The CDR3 loop is CSVTGTGVSETQYF. The CDR3 DNA sequence: TGCAGCGTAACCGGGACAGGGGTTTCAGAGACCCAGTACTTC.

V gene TRBV15 combines with J gene TRBJ2-3; 9 bases agree with TRBD1. The trim removed 5 bases at V and 4 bases at J, leaving 10 bases unmatched. The CDR3 runs 16 residues. Germline CDR1 is LNHNV and CDR2 is YYDKDF (reference sequence). The CDR3 nucleotides read TGTGCCACCAGCCTGTTCCGGGACAGGGACCCAGATACGCAGTATTTT. This encodes CATSLFRDRDPDTQYF.

V gene TRBV13 combines with J gene TRBJ1-1; 10 bases are shared with TRBD1. V lost 5 bases to trimming and J lost 2 bases; unmatched junction nucleotides: 5. CDR3 length equals 15 residues. CDR1 PRHDT and CDR2 FYEKMQ come from the germline V gene (reference sequence). The CDR3 loop is CASSIGQGVNTEAFF. The CDR3 region has the DNA TGTGCCAGCAGCATCGGACAGGGGGTCAACACTGAAGCTTTCTTT.

V and J are TRBV11-2 and TRBJ2-7; 11 bases map to TRBD2. V lost 6 bases and J lost 0; bases outside the gene matches: 16. Germline V gene data show CDR1 as SGHAT and CDR2 as FQNNGV. The CDR3 runs to 19 residues. CDR3 residues: CASRSLAGGPSRHSYEQYF. The CDR3 DNA reads as TGTGCCAGCAGATCCCTAGCGGGGGGCCCTTCTCGCCACTCCTACGAGCAGTACTTC.

The chain couples TRBV3-1 (or the pseudogene TRBV3-2) to TRBJ2-1; 9 bases map to TRBD2. The CDR3 covers 18 residues. J was trimmed by 0 bases and V by 1 base; bases with no gene match: 7. Germline CDR1 is LGHDT and CDR2 is YNNKEL (reference sequence). CDR3 sequence (DNA): TGTGCCAGCAGCCAAGGAACGTGGCGGGGGGGCTCCTACAATGAGCAGTTCTTC. Its translation is CASSQGTWRGGSYNEQFF.